The 9 T cell receptor beta chains listed next were all sequenced from one sample in a study of vaccination and CD4 T cells after COVID-19. The treatment was: roughly 10-day PBMC culture with coronavirus spike peptide pools or control peptides (ViraFEST assay). Scientists ran DNA taken from cultured CD4+ T cells through the Oncomine TCR Beta short-read assay for sequencing. Each CDR3 protein is one row after TCRdb ran MiXCR on the PCR reads. Of about 20,000 distinct CDR3 sequences listed, 48% were seen once; the top ten hold 5.5%. No cognate antigen is known for these TCRs. Material: CD4+ T cells from blood, cultured in vitro. The receptors come from a human donor who had recovered from COVID-19.

This chain connects TRBV6-1 to TRBJ1-2; TRBD1 might be the D (5 bases). This CDR3 region has 15 residues. Trimming pared 7 bases from V and 7 bases from J, leaving 22 bases between. CDR1 MNHNS and CDR2 SASEGT come from the germline V gene. The CDR3 nucleotides read TGTGCCAGCACAATGAGCGGGGGACTCCAGGGTGGCTACACCTTC. Translating gives CASTMSGGLQGGYTF.

This clonotype was recorded a few times. J is TRBJ2-7 and V is TRBV28; D remains unclear. Trimming took 8 bases from V and 4 from J, leaving 9 bases between them. The CDR3 runs to 11 residues. The germline gives CDR1 MDHEN, CDR2 SYDVKM. The DNA of the CDR3 is TGTGCCAGCGGGCGGTATTACGAGCAGTACTTC. Amino acids: CASGRYYEQYF. The whole variable domain, filled in from reference TRBV28 and TRBJ2-7, reads DVKVTQSSRYLVKRTGEKVFLECVQDMDHENMFWYRQDPGLGLRLIYFSYDVKMKEKGDIPEGYSVSREKKERFSLILESASTNQTSMYLCASGRYYEQYFGPGTRLTVT.

CDR3 sequence reads: CASTTSGGRAQEGETQYF. CDR3 in DNA: TGTGCCAGCACCACATCAGGCGGGAGGGCCCAGGAGGGAGAGACCCAGTACTTC. The chain recombines TRBV6-1 with TRBJ2-5; 9 bases map to TRBD2. This CDR3 has 18 amino acids. J gave up 4 bases and V 7 bases, and 19 bases lay outside the gene matches. CDR1 MNHNS and CDR2 SASEGT come from the germline V gene.

The V and J genes are TRBV19 and TRBJ1-6; no definite D call. This CDR3 contains 14 residues. Germline V gene lookup returns CDR1 LNHDA and CDR2 SQIVND (reference sequence). V was clipped by 6 bases and J by 5 bases, with 11 bases between them. This CDR3 reads CASREQLDNSPLHF. CDR3 sequence (DNA): TGTGCCAGTAGGGAACAGCTTGATAATTCACCCCTCCACTTT.

This clonotype has more than one count but fewer than ten. The genes are TRBV5-1 and TRBJ1-5; D perhaps matches TRBD1 (5 bases). Per germline, CDR1 SGHRS and CDR2 YFSETQ. V gave up 4 bases and J gave up 3 bases, with 11 bases separating them. The CDR3 sequence is 14 residues long. CDR3 residues: CASSPDTPNQPQHF. CDR3 DNA: TGCGCCAGCAGCCCGGACACACCCAATCAGCCCCAGCATTTT. Using reference TRBV5-1 and TRBJ1-5 for the parts outside the CDR3, the full variable domain is KAGVTQTPRYLIKTRGQQVTLSCSPISGHRSVSWYQQTPGQGLQFLFEYFSETQRNKGNFPGRFSGRQFSNSRSEMNVSTLELGDSALYLCASSPDTPNQPQHFGDGTRLSIL.

The chain combines TRBV12-3 or TRBV12-4 with TRBJ2-7; unclear D gene. The CDR3 totals 16 residues. V lost 3 bases and J 0 bases, leaving 15 bases between the germline ends. The CDR3 reads CASSLDLGTNSYEQYF. DNA of the CDR3: TGTGCCAGCAGTTTGGATCTGGGCACCAACTCCTACGAGCAGTACTTC.

The CDR3 DNA sequence: TGTGCCAGCAGTACGTCATCAGCGGTCGGGCAGTTCTTC. This codes for CASSTSSAVGQFF. The V call is TRBV28, the J call TRBJ2-1; D possibly corresponds to TRBD2 (5 bases). The length of the CDR3 is 13 residues. The V end lost 5 bases, the J end lost 12 bases, and 17 bases lay between the germline ends. Germline V gene sequence: CDR1 MDHEN, CDR2 SYDVKM.

The V gene is TRBV11-3, the J gene TRBJ2-3; 10 nucleotides align to TRBD1. V trimming: 4 bases; J trimming: 4 bases; junction bases outside the gene matches: 14. The CDR3 extends over 18 amino acids. From germline, CDR1 is SGHNT and CDR2 YENEEA. As DNA, the CDR3 is TGTGCCAGCAGCTCATTCGTAACCGACAGGGGGCGCGCAGATACGCAGTATTTT. This codes for CASSSFVTDRGRADTQYF.

V is TRBV24-1 and J is TRBJ2-5; possible D gene TRBD1, 6 bases. The CDR3 sequence is 15 residues long. Germline lookup yields CDR1 KGHDR and CDR2 SFDVKD. V lost 2 bases to trimming and J lost 5 bases, with 14 bases between them. The CDR3 DNA reads as TGTGCCACCAGTGATTCGAGGGGGACGGGGGAGACCCAGTACTTC. Encoded protein: CATSDSRGTGETQYF.